This is a list of T cell receptor beta chains from one sample in a study of cytomegalovirus exposure and HLA in healthy donors. TCRdb's table, derived via immunoSEQ multiplex PCR, lists solely in-frame clones and lacks some. The table records some 120,000 clones, over 60% of them present only once. The sample consisted of PBMCs. The receptors stem from a woman aged 55-75 years in good health and CMV-seropositive. The CDR3 runs from the conserved cysteine through the conserved F or W. Fields, in order: D gene, J gene, CDR3 length, clone size, V gene, CDR3 DNA, CDR3 protein. D genes are given only for firm matches. Clone size, where shown, is once, few, many, or a class for clones that have expanded.

D: -
J: TRBJ1-1
length: 14
size: -
V: TRBV30
DNA: TGTGCCTGGAGTCCCCAGGGGTATAGGGCTGAAGCTTTCTTT
CDR3: CAWSPQGYRAEAFF

D: TRBD1
J: TRBJ2-1
length: 16
size: -
V: TRBV7-6
DNA: TGTGCCAGCAGCCAAATAAACAGGGGGGACAACAATGAGCAGTTCTTC
CDR3: CASSQINRGDNNEQFF

D: TRBD1
J: TRBJ1-5
length: 16
size: once
V: TRBV19
DNA: TGTGCCAGTAGAGCTGGGACAGGGAGAGGCAATCAGCCCCAGCATTTT
CDR3: CASRAGTGRGNQPQHF

D: -
J: TRBJ1-6
length: 16
size: once
V: TRBV19
DNA: TGTGCCAGTAGTATAGATCGCGGGGTACGGAATTCACCCCTCCACTTT
CDR3: CASSIDRGVRNSPLHF

D: -
J: TRBJ1-1
length: 13
size: -
V: TRBV29-1
DNA: TGCAGCGTTGAACTGGGGGCTGGGACTGAAGCTTTCTTT
CDR3: CSVELGAGTEAFF

D: TRBD1
J: TRBJ1-3
length: 11
size: few
V: TRBV6-5
DNA: TGTGCCACACAGGGGGGAAACACCATATATTTT
CDR3: CATQGGNTIYF

D: -
J: TRBJ2-1
length: 15
size: -
V: TRBV18
DNA: TGTGCCAGCTCAGGGCCAGGGTCCATCTACAATGAGCAGTTCTTC
CDR3: CASSGPGSIYNEQFF

D: -
J: TRBJ1-1
length: 14
size: once
V: TRBV7-9
DNA: TGTGCCAGCACCTATTCGGGGGAGAACACTGAAGCTTTCTTT
CDR3: CASTYSGENTEAFF

D: TRBD1
J: TRBJ2-3
length: 15
size: few
V: TRBV6-1
DNA: TGTGCCAGCAGTCTACAGGGGCAGAGCACAGATACGCAGTATTTT
CDR3: CASSLQGQSTDTQYF

D: TRBD1
J: TRBJ1-5
length: 18
size: -
V: TRBV5-8
DNA: TGTGCCAGCAGCTTGGGCTACGGGACAGGGATCGGCAATCAGCCCCAGCATTTT
CDR3: CASSLGYGTGIGNQPQHF

D: -
J: TRBJ1-5
length: 14
size: few
V: TRBV6-5
DNA: TGTGCCAGCAGTTATGGATCCGGAGATCAGCCCCAGCATTTT
CDR3: CASSYGSGDQPQHF

D: -
J: TRBJ1-2
length: 12
size: once
V: TRBV10-2
DNA: TGCGCCAGCACTACAGGGCTGGCTGGCTACACCTTC
CDR3: CASTTGLAGYTF

D: -
J: TRBJ2-5
length: 13
size: -
V: TRBV4-3
DNA: TGCGCCAGCAGCCAAGCCACGGAAGAGACCCAGTACTTC
CDR3: CASSQATEETQYF

D: TRBD2
J: TRBJ2-3
length: 16
size: -
V: TRBV4-3
DNA: TGCGCCAGCAGCCAGTATGCGGGAGGTATCGCAGATACGCAGTATTTT
CDR3: CASSQYAGGIADTQYF

D: TRBD2
J: TRBJ2-7
length: 13
size: once
V: TRBV7-2
DNA: TGTGCCAGCAGCTTAGCGCTAAAAGGACTAGCATCCTTC
CDR3: CASSLALKGLASF

D: TRBD1
J: TRBJ1-1
length: 11
size: -
V: TRBV20-1
DNA: TGCAGTGCGTACAGGGGAACTGTGGCTTTCTTT
CDR3: CSAYRGTVAFF

D: -
J: TRBJ1-4
length: 15
size: -
V: TRBV11-2
DNA: TGTGCCAGCAGCCCCGCGGGGGTCTTCAATGAAAAACTGTTTTTT
CDR3: CASSPAGVFNEKLFF

D: TRBD2
J: TRBJ2-1
length: 15
size: -
V: TRBV4-1
DNA: TGCGCCAGCAGCCCCTACAGCGGGGGGGCCAATGAGCAGTTCTTC
CDR3: CASSPYSGGANEQFF

D: -
J: TRBJ1-5
length: 14
size: -
V: TRBV2
DNA: TGTGCCAGCAGTGATAGGGGAAGCAATCAGCCCCAGCATTTT
CDR3: CASSDRGSNQPQHF

D: TRBD1
J: TRBJ1-5
length: 14
size: -
V: TRBV27
DNA: TGTGCCAGCAGTTCGGAAACAGGGGTGCAGCCCCAGCATTTT
CDR3: CASSSETGVQPQHF

D: -
J: TRBJ1-6
length: 18
size: few
V: TRBV10-1
DNA: TGCGCCAGCAGTGTACCGGATTTTAGAAGGGGTAGGGCGTCACCCCTCCACTTT
CDR3: CASSVPDFRRGRASPLHF

D: -
J: TRBJ2-7
length: 11
size: -
V: TRBV29-1
DNA: TGCAGCGTCACAACTAGCCGCGAGCAGTACTTC
CDR3: CSVTTSREQYF

D: -
J: TRBJ1-1
length: 13
size: -
V: TRBV6-1
DNA: TGTGCCAGCAGTGTTCAGGGGCACACTGAAGCTTTCTTT
CDR3: CASSVQGHTEAFF

D: TRBD1
J: TRBJ1-5
length: 17
size: -
V: TRBV30
DNA: TGTGCCTGGAGTCCTGACAGGGGAAGTTGGAGCAATCAGCCCCAGCATTTT
CDR3: CAWSPDRGSWSNQPQHF

D: TRBD1
J: TRBJ1-1
length: 14
size: -
V: TRBV2
DNA: TGTGCCAGCAGTGAAACAGGGGGGAACACTGAAGCTTTCTTT
CDR3: CASSETGGNTEAFF

D: TRBD2
J: TRBJ2-7
length: 13
size: -
V: TRBV7-6
DNA: TGTGCCAGCAGTCCCCTAGCGGGAGTTGAGCAGTACTTC
CDR3: CASSPLAGVEQYF

D: TRBD1
J: TRBJ1-2
length: 15
size: -
V: TRBV7-9
DNA: TGTGCCAGCAGCCACGGACAGGGGCTCGCCTATGGCTACACCTTC
CDR3: CASSHGQGLAYGYTF

D: -
J: TRBJ2-7
length: 16
size: -
V: TRBV30
DNA: TGTGCCTGGGCCAGGGGTTATACCCGCTGGGGTTACGAGCAGTACTTC
CDR3: CAWARGYTRWGYEQYF

D: -
J: TRBJ1-2
length: 16
size: -
V: TRBV4-3
DNA: TGCGCCAGCAGCCAAGATGACTTCAGGGGCTCTAGGGGCTACACCTTC
CDR3: CASSQDDFRGSRGYTF

D: TRBD1
J: TRBJ2-1
length: 15
size: few
V: TRBV29-1
DNA: TGCAGCTTCCGACAGGGGAAAAGCTCCTACAATGAGCAGTTCTTC
CDR3: CSFRQGKSSYNEQFF

D: TRBD1
J: TRBJ2-2
length: 15
size: -
V: TRBV7-2
DNA: TGTGCCAGCAGCTCGGACAGGGTAAAGGTCGGGGAGCTGTTTTTT
CDR3: CASSSDRVKVGELFF

D: TRBD2
J: TRBJ2-7
length: 16
size: -
V: TRBV30
DNA: TGTGCCTGGAGTTCGGCTAGTTTGCGGGAGGGCGGCGAGCAGTACTTC
CDR3: CAWSSASLREGGEQYF

D: TRBD2
J: TRBJ2-5
length: 17
size: once
V: TRBV5-8
DNA: TGTGCCAGCAGCTTGGCCGTCCTAGCGGGGGGCAAAGAGACCCAGTACTTC
CDR3: CASSLAVLAGGKETQYF

D: -
J: TRBJ2-1
length: 14
size: -
V: TRBV2
DNA: TGTGCCAGCAATCGGGAGAGCTCCTACAATGAGCAGTTCTTC
CDR3: CASNRESSYNEQFF

D: TRBD1
J: TRBJ2-5
length: 16
size: few
V: TRBV4-2
DNA: TGTGCCAGCAGCCAAGGGACAGGGCAGGTAGGAGAGACCCAGTACTTC
CDR3: CASSQGTGQVGETQYF

D: -
J: TRBJ2-3
length: 12
size: -
V: TRBV6-1
DNA: TGTGCCAGCAGTCCCACCGACTATACGCAGTATTTT
CDR3: CASSPTDYTQYF

D: -
J: TRBJ1-4
length: 14
size: -
V: TRBV6-5
DNA: TGTGCCAGCAGCCGCATTGGAGGGAATGAAAAACTGTTTTTT
CDR3: CASSRIGGNEKLFF

D: -
J: TRBJ1-1
length: 15
size: -
V: TRBV15
DNA: TGTGCCACCAGCAGACCAGGACTGACGGATACTGAAGCTTTCTTT
CDR3: CATSRPGLTDTEAFF

D: TRBD2
J: TRBJ2-5
length: 14
size: -
V: TRBV6-6
DNA: TGTGCCAGCACCCCTAGCGGGGGCGGAGAGACCCAGTACTTC
CDR3: CASTPSGGGETQYF

D: -
J: TRBJ1-1
length: 13
size: -
V: TRBV13
DNA: TGTGCCAGCAGCTTACAGTCGAACACTGAAGCTTTCTTT
CDR3: CASSLQSNTEAFF

D: -
J: TRBJ2-1
length: 14
size: few
V: TRBV5-1
DNA: TGCGCCAGCAGCTGGCACCTAGGCGACAATGAGCAGTTCTTC
CDR3: CASSWHLGDNEQFF

D: TRBD1
J: TRBJ1-4
length: 14
size: once
V: TRBV6-5
DNA: TGTGCCAGCAGCCCGACAGGGGTTAATGAAAAACTGTTTTTT
CDR3: CASSPTGVNEKLFF

D: -
J: TRBJ1-2
length: 16
size: once
V: TRBV6-5
DNA: TGTGCCAGCAGTTATCGATCGTGGGGGCTACAGGGCGGCTACACCTTC
CDR3: CASSYRSWGLQGGYTF

D: -
J: TRBJ1-5
length: 13
size: -
V: TRBV29-1
DNA: TGCAGCGTTGACACAGGTAGCAATCAGCCCCAGCATTTT
CDR3: CSVDTGSNQPQHF

D: -
J: TRBJ2-1
length: 13
size: -
V: TRBV30
DNA: TGTGCCTGGAGGAGGGTGATCGGCAATGAGCAGTTCTTC
CDR3: CAWRRVIGNEQFF

D: TRBD2
J: TRBJ2-7
length: 18
size: -
V: TRBV4-2
DNA: TGTGCCAGCAGCCAAGATCCTGTAGCGGGGGGCAGAGTAGGTGAGCAGTACTTC
CDR3: CASSQDPVAGGRVGEQYF

D: -
J: TRBJ1-3
length: 14
size: once
V: TRBV6-6
DNA: TGTGCCAGCAGGTCCCCAGGGGCTGGAAACACCATATATTTT
CDR3: CASRSPGAGNTIYF

D: -
J: TRBJ1-5
length: 14
size: -
V: TRBV9
DNA: TGTGCCAGCAGCGTAGGAACAGAACATCAGCCCCAGCATTTT
CDR3: CASSVGTEHQPQHF

D: TRBD1
J: TRBJ2-1
length: 12
size: -
V: TRBV16
DNA: TGTGCCAGCAGCCAATTTAACAGGGGGAAGTTCTTC
CDR3: CASSQFNRGKFF

D: TRBD2
J: TRBJ2-1
length: 15
size: -
V: TRBV30
DNA: TGTGCCTGGAGAATGGGACTAGCGGGACGAGATGAGCAGTTCTTC
CDR3: CAWRMGLAGRDEQFF

D: TRBD1
J: TRBJ2-7
length: 15
size: -
V: TRBV7-2
DNA: TGTGCCAGCAGCCCAAATCCCGGGACAGCCTACGAGCAGTACTTC
CDR3: CASSPNPGTAYEQYF

D: -
J: TRBJ1-1
length: 14
size: -
V: TRBV6-5
DNA: TGTGCCAGCAGTTACCAACAGGCGAACACTGAAGCTTTCTTT
CDR3: CASSYQQANTEAFF

D: TRBD1
J: TRBJ1-1
length: 16
size: -
V: TRBV7-2
DNA: TGTGCCAGCAGCCAGGGCGGGACAGTGATGAACACTGAAGCTTTCTTT
CDR3: CASSQGGTVMNTEAFF

D: -
J: TRBJ1-4
length: 13
size: -
V: TRBV13
DNA: TGTGCCAGCAGATCAGGCAGTAATGAAAAACTGTTTTTT
CDR3: CASRSGSNEKLFF

D: -
J: TRBJ1-6
length: 16
size: -
V: TRBV5-6
DNA: TGTGCCAGCAGCTTGACAGGGAGCTCCTATAATTCACCCCTCCACTTT
CDR3: CASSLTGSSYNSPLHF

D: -
J: TRBJ1-6
length: 13
size: -
V: TRBV30
DNA: TGTGCCTGGAGGTGGGGATCGGAGGTACCCCTCCACTTT
CDR3: CAWRWGSEVPLHF

D: -
J: TRBJ1-2
length: 17
size: -
V: TRBV4-1
DNA: TGCGCCAGCAGCCAAGTGGCAGGGGAACCCTCTAACTATGGCTACACCTTC
CDR3: CASSQVAGEPSNYGYTF

D: -
J: TRBJ2-7
length: 13
size: few
V: TRBV19
DNA: TGTGCCAGTAGTATAGGACTTTACTACGAGCAGTACTTC
CDR3: CASSIGLYYEQYF

D: TRBD2
J: TRBJ2-7
length: 14
size: -
V: TRBV15
DNA: TGTGCCACCAGCAGAGAGGGGGGGTCCTACGAGCAGTACTTC
CDR3: CATSREGGSYEQYF